Each of the 4 T cell receptor beta chains below was sequenced from the same sample in a study of blood T cell repertoires in COVID-19. Libraries were prepared by immunoSEQ multiplex PCR; TCRdb keeps only in-frame clonotypes and omits some of them. The sample carries 200,000 to 250,000 clones, about 79% recorded once. The sample consisted of PBMCs or T cells enriched from blood (not recorded which). These receptors originate from an older woman who had recovered from COVID-19.

This chain joins TRBV19 and TRBJ2-7; D gene uncertain. Trimming cost V 4 bases and J 6 bases, with 16 bases left between them. CDR1 is LNHDA and CDR2 is SQIVND in the germline V gene (reference sequence). CDR3 size: 14 residues. CDR3 coding DNA: TGTGCCAGTAGTACCCAGTCCGCTCCTTCCGAGCAGTACTTC. Its translation: CASSTQSAPSEQYF.

This clone was observed a handful of times. J is TRBJ1-2 and V is TRBV7-2; a possible D gene is TRBD1 (6 bases). Germline-derived CDR1 and CDR2 are SGHTA and FQGNSA. V lost 5 bases, J lost 0 bases, and 10 bases lay in between. This CDR3 comprises 14 residues. The CDR3 reads CASSPGHANYGYTF. CDR3 in DNA: TGTGCCAGCAGCCCGGGACACGCTAACTATGGCTACACCTTC.

This clone was seen only once. The CDR3 protein is CASSLEAGSSYEQYF. The CDR3 bases are TGTGCCAGCAGCTTGGAGGCGGGCAGCTCCTACGAGCAGTACTTC. The V call is TRBV5-4, the J call TRBJ2-7; maybe TRBD2 (5 bases). Trimming took 0 bases from V and 0 from J, leaving 10 bases between them. The germline V gene has CDR1 SGHNT and CDR2 YYREEE (reference sequence). CDR3 length: 15 amino acids.

The chain uses TRBV6-2 or TRBV6-3 and TRBJ1-5; TRBD1 matches at 7 bases. Germline values: CDR1 MNHEY, CDR2 SVGEGT. Trimming at V came to 4 bases and at J to 7 bases, leaving 4 bases not matched to a gene. This CDR3 has 13 amino acids. The CDR3 sequence is CASSSTGKQPQHF. The CDR3 DNA is TGTGCCAGCAGTTCGACAGGGAAACAGCCCCAGCATTTT.